This T cell receptor beta chain was found in a study of OX40 agonist ivuxolimab in advanced cancers. V lost 6 bases to trimming and J lost 10 bases, with 15 bases between them. The CDR3 covers 12 residues. Germline V gene data show CDR1 as SNHLY and CDR2 as FYNNEI. As concerns this clone: What it binds is not known.

General study results and limits: More expanded clones were found, on average, in CD8+ than in CD4+ T cells.

The method was immunoSEQ multiplex PCR; TCRdb's version includes in-frame clones alone and lacks a portion of them. The sample lists tens of thousands of clones, approximately 80% seen once, with 1.1% in the top ten. This clonotype was sampled from an adult with an advanced solid tumor such as melanoma, head and neck, liver or kidney cancer. The source material was CD4+ or CD8+ T cells sorted from blood, sampled in a trial of the OX40 agonist ivuxolimab. The J gene is TRBJ1-1, the V gene TRBV2; D unclear. CDR3 bases: TGTGCCAGCAGGCCGGCCCCGCCCCCAGCTTTCTTT. This codes for CASRPAPPPAFF.